Below are 29 T cell receptor beta chains sequenced from a single sample in a study of shared clonotypes between healthy human individuals. Clones were sequenced by immunoSEQ multiplex PCR, and TCRdb holds only the in-frame ones, with some missing. The top ten hold approximately 0.4% of the sample, which has about 2.5 million clones, around 93% seen once. The source material was naive CD4+ T cells from PBMCs. The subset here: CD45RA+ positively selected. Receptor source: a man in his late teens or twenties in good health. Some clones in this sample may be carry-over from other donors' samples.

The gene calls are TRBV28 and TRBJ2-1, with D possibly being TRBD1 or TRBD2 (5 bases each). Trimming removed 7 bases from V and 0 bases from J, with 13 bases in between. CDR3 length: 15 amino acids. Germline V gives CDR1 MDHEN, CDR2 SYDVKM. In nucleotides, the CDR3 is TGTGCCAGCAACGGGGCAGCAAGCTCCTACAATGAGCAGTTCTTC. Its protein product is CASNGAASSYNEQFF. Full variable domain (rest looked up from reference TRBV28 and TRBJ2-1): DVKVTQSSRYLVKRTGEKVFLECVQDMDHENMFWYRQDPGLGLRLIYFSYDVKMKEKGDIPEGYSVSREKKERFSLILESASTNQTSMYLCASNGAASSYNEQFFGPGTRLTVL.

The chain recombines TRBV5-8 with TRBJ2-5; D remains unclear. V shed 7 bases and J shed 7 bases, with 20 bases lying between them. From germline, CDR1 is SGHTS and CDR2 YDEGEE. The CDR3 is 14 residues long. This chain's CDR3 is CASGDLPGPGTQYF. The CDR3 DNA reads as TGTGCCAGCGGTGATCTGCCGGGCCCGGGGACCCAGTACTTC.

The V call is TRBV10-3, the J call TRBJ1-4; D is unclear. This CDR3 contains 15 residues. V lost 0 bases and J 6 bases, leaving 11 bases between the germline ends. Germline CDR1 reads ENHRY; CDR2 reads SYGVKD. Here the CDR3 reads CAISESGGLHEKLFF. For the CDR3, the DNA is TGTGCCATCAGTGAGTCGGGCGGGCTTCATGAAAAACTGTTTTTT.

The gene calls are TRBV7-9 and TRBJ1-1; D gene ambiguous. Trimming removed 3 bases at V and 6 bases at J, with 5 bases between. The CDR3 is made up of 11 amino acids. The germline CDR1 and CDR2 sequences are SEHNR and FQNEAQ (reference sequence). The CDR3 region is CASSFLSEAFF. CDR3 nucleotide sequence: TGTGCCAGCAGCTTTTTATCTGAAGCTTTCTTT.

The V and J genes are TRBV5-1 and TRBJ1-1; 7 nucleotides align to TRBD1. CDR1 is SGHRS and CDR2 is YFSETQ in the germline V gene. The CDR3 length is 14 residues. The ends lost 2 bases at V and 3 bases at J; junction bases unmatched: 4. The CDR3: CASSFTGVHTEAFF. The DNA for the CDR3 is TGCGCCAGCAGCTTCACAGGGGTACACACTGAAGCTTTCTTT.

The V and J genes are TRBV11-2 and TRBJ1-3, with D perhaps TRBD1 (6 bases). Germline CDR1 reads SGHAT; CDR2 reads FQNNGV. V was cut by 7 bases and J by 5 bases, with 21 bases left in between. The CDR3 has 16 residues. The CDR3 reads CASTALPQGRRNTIYF. In nucleotides, the CDR3 is TGTGCCAGCACCGCGCTCCCACAGGGCCGGCGAAACACCATATATTTT.

The rearrangement uses TRBV9 and TRBJ2-2; D might be TRBD1 (6 bases). V shed 6 bases and J shed 3 bases, with 6 bases lying between them. This CDR3 has 12 residues. CDR1 and CDR2 (germline): SGDLS, YYNGEE. CDR3 protein: CASTGDTGELFF. For the CDR3, the DNA is TGTGCCAGCACAGGGGACACCGGGGAGCTGTTTTTT.

The chain links TRBV18 to TRBJ2-1, with TRBD2 matching 9 bases. Germline CDR1 is KGHSH and CDR2 is LQKENI. This CDR3 has 19 amino acids. V lost 3 bases and J lost 0; bases outside the gene matches: 12. The CDR3 is CASSPQPSNSGSSYNEQFF. CDR3 nucleotides: TGTGCCAGCTCACCCCAACCCTCAAATAGCGGGAGCTCCTACAATGAGCAGTTCTTC. The whole variable domain, remainder taken from reference TRBV18 and TRBJ2-1, is NAGVMQNPRHLVRRRGQEARLRCSPMKGHSHVYWYRQLPEEGLKFMVYLQKENIIDESGMPKERFSAEFPKEGPSILRIQQVVRGDSAAYFCASSPQPSNSGSSYNEQFFGPGTRLTVL.

This clone was seen just once. The genes are TRBV11-3 and TRBJ2-3; 15 nucleotides line up with TRBD2. J lost 3 bases, V lost 4 bases, and 11 bases had no gene match. The CDR3 runs 19 residues. The germline gives CDR1 SGHNT, CDR2 YENEEA. This CDR3 is CASSSPNGTSGRRTDTQYF. CDR3 in DNA: TGTGCCAGCAGCTCCCCGAACGGGACTAGCGGGAGGAGAACAGATACGCAGTATTTT.

This clone was observed once. This chain links TRBV10-3 with TRBJ1-5; D perhaps matches TRBD1 (5 bases). V lost 5 bases to trimming and J lost 0 bases, with 23 bases between them. CDR1 and CDR2 from the germline V gene are ENHRY and SYGVKD. The CDR3 extends over 19 amino acids. The CDR3 reads CAISTSFREGGDSNQPQHF. The CDR3, as DNA: TGTGCCATCAGTACTTCTTTCAGGGAAGGAGGGGATAGCAATCAGCCCCAGCATTTT.

The table lists this clone with a count of one. V gene TRBV28 combines with J gene TRBJ1-2; D not resolved. CDR1 and CDR2 from the germline V gene are MDHEN and SYDVKM. This CDR3 has 15 residues. Trimming shortened V by 0 bases and J by 1 base, and 9 bases separated the two germline ends. CDR3 DNA sequence: TGTGCCAGCAGTTTATGGGCCAGCCGTAACTATGGCTACACCTTC. It is translated as CASSLWASRNYGYTF.

V is TRBV11-2 and J is TRBJ2-7, with D unresolved. Trimming stripped 3 bases from V and 6 bases from J, with 12 bases between. CDR1 and CDR2 (germline): SGHAT, FQNNGV. The CDR3 totals 13 residues. CDR3 bases: TGTGCCAGCAGCTTCCGGCCTTTGGGCGAGCAGTACTTC. Amino acid sequence: CASSFRPLGEQYF.

This rearrangement joins TRBV7-9 to TRBJ1-1; a possible D gene is TRBD1 (5 bases). CDR3 size: 14 residues. Germline V CDR1 and CDR2: SEHNR, FQNEAQ (reference sequence). Trimming took 3 bases from V and 4 from J, leaving 12 bases between them. CDR3 residues: CASSLTGVGTEAFF. CDR3 nucleotides: TGTGCCAGCAGCTTGACGGGGGTAGGCACTGAAGCTTTCTTT.

The chain recombines TRBV2 with TRBJ1-2; 10 positions match TRBD1. V lost 6 bases to trimming and J lost 6 bases; unmatched junction nucleotides: 13. This CDR3 spans 16 amino acids. Germline CDR1 reads SNHLY; CDR2 reads FYNNEI. The chain's CDR3 is CASSARQGAGPHGYTF. CDR3 DNA sequence: TGTGCCAGCAGCGCCCGACAGGGGGCGGGTCCCCATGGCTACACCTTC.

J is TRBJ1-2 and V is TRBV27; D perhaps matches TRBD1 (6 bases). This CDR3 has 13 amino acids. V lost 6 bases and J 9 bases, leaving 17 bases between the germline ends. Germline loops: CDR1 MNHEY, CDR2 SMNVEV (reference sequence). The CDR3 DNA sequence: TGTGCCAGCAGCCGGGGGCGGTGGACGAGCTACACCTTC. This translates into CASSRGRWTSYTF.

J is TRBJ2-1 and V is TRBV27, with a possible D match to TRBD2 (5 bases). The CDR3 runs to 15 residues. V lost 5 bases and J lost 15, with 26 bases in between. The germline gives CDR1 MNHEY, CDR2 SMNVEV (reference sequence). The CDR3 sequence: CASSDHGAQNAGGFF. As DNA, the CDR3 is TGTGCCAGCAGTGATCACGGTGCCCAAAATGCTGGAGGGTTCTTC.

This CDR3 is CASSSMASRESYEQYF. The CDR3 region has the DNA TGTGCCAGCAGCTCCATGGCCTCCCGTGAGTCCTACGAGCAGTACTTC. V gene TRBV5-4 combines with J gene TRBJ2-7; the D is unclear. The CDR3 is made up of 16 amino acids. V lost 3 bases, J lost 1 base, and 17 bases lay in between. Per germline, CDR1 SGHNT and CDR2 YYREEE (reference sequence).

This chain links TRBV6-1 with TRBJ1-1; no definite D call. The ends were cut back, 6 bases at V and 7 bases at J, with 15 bases in the middle. CDR1 is MNHNS, CDR2 SASEGT, per germline. This CDR3 is 13 amino acids long. Here the CDR3 DNA reads TGTGCCAGCAGCCCCCAAGCTCGACTTGAAGCTTTCTTT. Translation: CASSPQARLEAFF.

This chain joins TRBV5-3 and TRBJ2-1; 9 bases fit TRBD2. TRBV5-3 is classed as an ORF, of uncertain function. The CDR3 is 15 residues long. J lost 6 bases, V lost 4 bases, and 8 bases had no gene match. CDR3 in amino acids: CARSTRTSDFNEQFF. The CDR3 coding sequence is TGTGCCAGAAGCACCCGGACTAGCGACTTCAATGAGCAGTTCTTC.

This chain uses TRBV5-4 with TRBJ2-6, with unresolved D. Per germline, CDR1 SGHNT and CDR2 YYREEE (reference sequence). CDR3 length: 18 residues. Trimming cost V 0 bases and J 0 bases, with 13 bases left between them. Here the CDR3 DNA reads TGTGCCAGCAGCTTGGCCTCATTCCCAAACTCTGGGGCCAACGTCCTGACTTTC. This codes for CASSLASFPNSGANVLTF.

This clone was recorded a few times. Additional DNA sequences in this sample encode the identical CDR3. The chain combines TRBV9 with TRBJ2-5; no reliable D call. There are 13 residues in the CDR3. Germline V gives CDR1 SGDLS, CDR2 YYNGEE. V was cut by 0 bases and J by 1 base, with 4 bases left in between. The CDR3 here is CASSVGGQETQYF. As DNA, the CDR3 is TGTGCCAGCAGCGTAGGCGGCCAAGAGACCCAGTACTTC.

The chain carries TRBV5-4 and TRBJ2-1; 11 bases align to TRBD2. Unmatched junction bases numbered 10, after V lost 2 bases and J lost 12 bases. The CDR3 length is 15 residues. CDR1 is SGHNT, CDR2 YYREEE, per germline (reference sequence). CDR3 nucleotide sequence: TGTGCCAGCAGCTTTACTAGCGGGAGCAGGCAACGGCAGTTCTTC. Protein sequence: CASSFTSGSRQRQFF. Supplemented by reference TRBV5-4 and TRBJ2-1, the full variable domain reads ETGVTQSPTHLIKTRGQQVTLRCSSQSGHNTVSWYQQALGQGPQFIFQYYREEENGRGNFPPRFSGLQFPNYSSELNVNALELDDSALYLCASSFTSGSRQRQFFGPGTRLTVL.

V and J are TRBV5-1 and TRBJ2-7; D is possibly TRBD2 (6 bases). Germline V gene lookup returns CDR1 SGHRS and CDR2 YFSETQ. CDR3 length: 18 residues. Trimming shortened V by 1 base and J by 0 bases, and 20 bases separated the two germline ends. The CDR3 DNA sequence: TGCGCCAGCAGCTTGCAGGTGGGGGGTCAGGACTTCTCCTACGAGCAGTACTTC. Its protein is CASSLQVGGQDFSYEQYF.

The J gene is TRBJ2-1, the V gene TRBV5-1; 11 nucleotides line up with TRBD2. The CDR3 runs to 14 residues. Germline V gene sequence: CDR1 SGHRS, CDR2 YFSETQ. V gave up 4 bases and J gave up 7 bases; unmatched junction bases: 4. The CDR3 bases are TGCGCCAGCAGCGTGGGACTAGCGGTAAATGAGCAGTTCTTC. It translates to CASSVGLAVNEQFF. Full variable domain (missing parts from reference TRBV5-1 and TRBJ2-1): KAGVTQTPRYLIKTRGQQVTLSCSPISGHRSVSWYQQTPGQGLQFLFEYFSETQRNKGNFPGRFSGRQFSNSRSEMNVSTLELGDSALYLCASSVGLAVNEQFFGPGTRLTVL.

V usage is TRBV5-1 and J usage is TRBJ1-2; D is unclear. This CDR3 has 13 amino acids. The germline CDR1 and CDR2 sequences are SGHRS and YFSETQ. V lost 4 bases and J 8 bases, leaving 15 bases between the germline ends. CDR3: CASSPSLPRGYTF. Written as DNA, the CDR3 is TGCGCCAGCAGCCCGTCCCTCCCCAGGGGCTACACCTTC.

The chain uses TRBV6-1 and TRBJ1-5, with D possibly being TRBD1 (5 bases). Per germline, CDR1 MNHNS and CDR2 SASEGT. This CDR3 is 15 amino acids long. V shed 4 bases and J shed 4 bases, with 14 bases lying between them. The DNA of the CDR3 is TGTGCCAGCAGTGTGGGACCCCGGAGGAATCAGCCCCAGCATTTT. This translates into CASSVGPRRNQPQHF.

CDR3 region: CASGWQGAGRGEKLFF. CDR3 coding DNA: TGTGCCAGCGGATGGCAGGGGGCAGGACGGGGTGAAAAACTGTTTTTT. The chain combines TRBV27 with TRBJ1-4; 8 bases align to TRBD1. The trim removed 8 bases at V and 7 bases at J, leaving 15 bases unmatched. CDR1 and CDR2 (germline): MNHEY, SMNVEV (reference sequence). This CDR3 contains 16 residues.

CDR3 in amino acids: CASSSRQGGNQPQHF. CDR3 DNA: TGTGCCAGCAGCTCGAGACAGGGAGGTAATCAGCCCCAGCATTTT. The chain employs TRBV7-8 and TRBJ1-5; TRBD1 matches at 7 bases. This CDR3 region has 15 residues. Germline loops: CDR1 SGHVS, CDR2 FQNEAQ. Germline trimming cut 4 bases from V and 4 bases from J; bases unmatched to any gene: 7.

The chain is built from TRBV30 and TRBJ1-2; 8 positions match TRBD1. CDR1 and CDR2 (germline): GTSNPN, SVGIG (reference sequence). This CDR3 contains 14 residues. The V segment lost 3 bases and the J segment 1 base; nucleotides outside the gene matches: 4. The CDR3 bases are TGTGCCTGGAGATTACAGGGGGTTAACTATGGCTACACCTTC. It yields the protein CAWRLQGVNYGYTF.